The rows below give T cell receptor beta chains drawn from one sample of a study of blood T cell repertoires in COVID-19. Assay: immunoSEQ multiplex PCR; the TCRdb copy retains only in-frame clones and omits some. The sample carries about 180,000 clones, 75% to 90% recorded once. Material for sequencing was peripheral blood. The source is a woman aged 70-85 years with COVID-19, enrolled during active disease. The CDR3 runs from the conserved cysteine through the conserved F or W. D genes are given only for firm matches. Size is omitted from some rows. Given values are once, few, many or a class for expanded clones.

J gene | clone size | V gene | D gene | CDR3 protein | CDR3 DNA
TRBJ1-4 | - | TRBV4-3 | TRBD1 | CASSLQGAGEKLFF | TGCGCCAGCAGCCTCCAGGGGGCAGGTGAAAAACTGTTTTTT
TRBJ1-2 | - | TRBV19 | - | CASKRGSEGYGYTF | TGTGCCAGTAAACGGGGTTCGGAGGGTTATGGCTACACCTTC
TRBJ1-1 | once | TRBV7-9 | - | CASSLARGLNTEAFF | TGTGCCAGCAGCTTAGCGCGGGGTTTGAACACTGAAGCTTTCTTT
TRBJ2-2 | - | TRBV4-2 | - | CASSPRRGNTGELFF | TGTGCCAGCAGCCCCAGACGGGGTAACACCGGGGAGCTGTTTTTT
TRBJ1-5 | - | TRBV3-1/TRBV3-2 | - | CASSQDLEGNQPQHF | TGTGCCAGCAGCCAAGATCTTGAGGGTAATCAGCCCCAGCATTTT
TRBJ1-2 | - | TRBV5-1 | - | CASSPSSGGYGYTF | TGCGCCAGCAGCCCATCCTCGGGGGGTTATGGCTACACCTTC
TRBJ2-1 | - | TRBV24-1 | TRBD1 | CATMGQGVNEQFF | TGTGCCACCATGGGACAGGGGGTCAATGAGCAGTTCTTC
TRBJ2-7 | once | TRBV27 | - | CASSSSGLRARGGYEQYF | TGTGCCAGCAGTTCATCGGGCCTCAGGGCTAGGGGGGGTTACGAGCAGTACTTC
TRBJ2-5 | once | TRBV6-2/TRBV6-3 | TRBD2 | CASSPSGLAGGETQYF | TGTGCCAGCAGCCCGAGCGGACTAGCGGGAGGAGAGACCCAGTACTTC
TRBJ2-1 | - | TRBV4-1 | - | CASSRFTGFEQFF | TGCGCCAGCAGCCGATTTACAGGGTTTGAGCAGTTCTTC
TRBJ2-7 | once | TRBV24-1 | TRBD1 | CATSDPGTGDYEQYF | TGTGCCACCAGTGATCCCGGGACAGGGGACTACGAGCAGTACTTC
TRBJ2-7 | - | TRBV5-1 | - | CASSWDGGAHYEQYF | TGCGCCAGCAGCTGGGACGGAGGGGCCCACTACGAGCAGTACTTC
TRBJ1-4 | once | TRBV7-2 | TRBD1 | CASSLGWTGGLEKLFF | TGTGCCAGCAGCTTAGGATGGACAGGGGGCTTAGAAAAACTGTTTTTT
TRBJ2-7 | - | TRBV28 | - | CASSSPGQSYEQYF | TGTGCCAGCAGTTCCCCCGGACAATCCTACGAGCAGTACTTC
TRBJ1-6 | - | TRBV19 | TRBD1 | CASGTGDSPLHF | TGTGCGTCCGGGACAGGGGATTCACCCCTCCACTTT
TRBJ1-5 | - | TRBV18 | TRBD1 | CASSGETQGDPQHF | TGTGCCAGCTCGGGAGAAACACAGGGGGATCCCCAGCATTTT
TRBJ1-2 | - | TRBV28 | TRBD1 | CASRAGTGLYGYTF | TGTGCCAGCCGCGCCGGGACAGGGCTCTATGGCTACACCTTC
TRBJ1-2 | - | TRBV4-1 | - | CASSQDTLLGYTF | TGCGCCAGCAGCCAGGACACCCTCTTGGGCTACACCTTC
TRBJ1-4 | - | TRBV7-2 | - | CASSLSGGGEKLFF | TGTGCCAGCAGCTTATCGGGGGGAGGTGAAAAACTGTTTTTT
TRBJ2-1 | once | TRBV5-1 | - | CASNSLSHSSYNEQFF | TGCGCCAGCAACTCCCTGTCCCATAGCTCCTACAATGAGCAGTTCTTC
TRBJ2-3 | - | TRBV19 | TRBD2 | CASSQLAGGPTDTQYF | TGTGCCAGTAGCCAACTAGCGGGAGGCCCCACAGATACGCAGTATTTT
TRBJ1-1 | - | TRBV5-1 | TRBD1 | CASSSEQGASTEAFF | TGCGCCAGCAGCTCCGAACAGGGGGCCAGTACTGAAGCTTTCTTT
TRBJ1-1 | - | TRBV28 | - | CASSDLRAFF | TGTGCCAGCAGCGACCTGAGGGCTTTCTTT
TRBJ1-1 | - | TRBV20-1 | - | CSVSPLTEAFF | TGCAGTGTTAGCCCCCTAACTGAAGCTTTCTTT
TRBJ1-6 | - | TRBV9 | TRBD1 | CASSDGTVVGSPLHF | TGTGCCAGCAGCGATGGGACAGTAGTGGGATCACCCCTCCACTTT
TRBJ1-6 | - | TRBV28 | - | CASALGGAYNSPLHF | TGTGCCAGCGCATTGGGGGGTGCCTATAATTCACCCCTCCACTTT
TRBJ2-7 | - | TRBV27 | TRBD1 | CASSNGQGSSYEQYF | TGTGCCAGCAGTAACGGACAGGGGAGCTCCTACGAGCAGTACTTC
TRBJ1-1 | - | TRBV11-2 | TRBD1 | CASSFPGGNTEAFF | TGTGCCAGCAGCTTCCCAGGGGGGAACACTGAAGCTTTCTTT
TRBJ2-7 | - | TRBV7-8 | - | CASSFPPGLHSAYEQYF | TGTGCCAGCAGCTTCCCACCGGGACTCCACAGTGCCTACGAGCAGTACTTC
TRBJ2-2 | - | TRBV5-1 | - | CASSVVPNTGELFF | TGCGCCAGCAGCGTAGTACCGAACACCGGGGAGCTGTTTTTT
TRBJ2-5 | - | TRBV7-2 | TRBD1 | CASSLVDRAQETQYF | TGTGCCAGCAGCTTAGTTGACAGGGCCCAAGAGACCCAGTACTTC
TRBJ2-5 | - | TRBV19 | - | CASSLGGLGETQYF | TGTGCCAGTAGCCTTGGGGGCCTCGGGGAGACCCAGTACTTC
TRBJ2-7 | once | TRBV11-3 | TRBD1 | CASSRRDSDAEQYF | TGTGCCAGCAGCAGACGGGACAGTGATGCCGAGCAGTACTTC
TRBJ2-1 | few | TRBV24-1 | - | CATSENSGSYNEQFF | TGTGCCACCAGTGAAAACTCGGGCTCCTACAATGAGCAGTTCTTC
TRBJ2-1 | - | TRBV15 | TRBD1 | CATSRDRQGDNEQFF | TGTGCCACCAGCAGGGATCGACAGGGAGACAATGAGCAGTTCTTC